This T cell receptor (beta chain) was identified during a study of T-cell memory formation after mild COVID-19. Study-level information: Clustering of TCRs was largely donor specific. Study outcomes and limitations: Proof of SARS-CoV-2 specificity was absent for the second-wave clones that crested on day 37. Memory from before infection featured some responding clones, which suggests cross-reactive memory joined.

TCRdb reanalysed the 5' RACE reads using MiXCR and keeps one entry per CDR3 protein. The data show roughly 250,000 distinct CDR3 sequences, less than 20% seen once. The CDR3 length is 14 residues. The germline gives CDR1 KGHSH, CDR2 LQKENI. V was clipped by 3 bases and J by 4 bases, with 13 bases between them. To note about this clonotype: No antigen is known for it.

This sequence was found in a man younger than 35 who had mild COVID-19 (a few samples of this study predate the infection). Cell type and time point are not known. The sequenced sample consisted of PBMCs or a T cell subset sorted from them (not recorded which). The rearrangement links TRBV18 to TRBJ2-7; D may match TRBD1 or TRBD2 (5 bases each). The CDR3 loop is CASSPGTELYEQYV. The CDR3 coding sequence is TGTGCCAGCTCACCCGGGACGGAACTTTACGAGCAGTACGTC.